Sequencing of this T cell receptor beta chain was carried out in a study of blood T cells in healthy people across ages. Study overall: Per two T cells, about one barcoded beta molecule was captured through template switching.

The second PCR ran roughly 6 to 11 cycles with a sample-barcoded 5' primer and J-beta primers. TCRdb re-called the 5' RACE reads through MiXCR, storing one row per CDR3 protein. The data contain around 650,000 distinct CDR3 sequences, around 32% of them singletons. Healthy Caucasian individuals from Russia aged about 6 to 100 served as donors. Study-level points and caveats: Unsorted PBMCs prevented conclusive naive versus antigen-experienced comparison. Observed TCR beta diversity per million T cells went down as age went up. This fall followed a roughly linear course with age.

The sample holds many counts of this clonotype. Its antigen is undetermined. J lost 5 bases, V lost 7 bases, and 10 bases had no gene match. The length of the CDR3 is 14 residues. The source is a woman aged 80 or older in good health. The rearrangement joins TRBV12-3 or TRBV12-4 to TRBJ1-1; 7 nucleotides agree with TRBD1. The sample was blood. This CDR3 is CASTRGRGSTEAFF. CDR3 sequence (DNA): TGTGCCAGCACCAGGGGGAGAGGGAGTACTGAAGCTTTCTTT.